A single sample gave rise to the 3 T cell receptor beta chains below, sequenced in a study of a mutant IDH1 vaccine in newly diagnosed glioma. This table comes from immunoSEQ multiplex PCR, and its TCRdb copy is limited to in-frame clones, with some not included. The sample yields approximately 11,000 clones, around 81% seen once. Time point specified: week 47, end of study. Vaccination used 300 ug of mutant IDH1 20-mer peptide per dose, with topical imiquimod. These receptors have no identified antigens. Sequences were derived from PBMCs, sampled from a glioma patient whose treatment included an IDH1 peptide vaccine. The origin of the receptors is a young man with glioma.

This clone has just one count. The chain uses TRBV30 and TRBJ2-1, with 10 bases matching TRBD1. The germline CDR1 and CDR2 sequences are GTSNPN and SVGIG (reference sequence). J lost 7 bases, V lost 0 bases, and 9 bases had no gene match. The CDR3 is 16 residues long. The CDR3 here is CAWSVPGTGVGNEQFF. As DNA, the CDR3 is TGTGCCTGGAGTGTACCCGGGACAGGGGTCGGAAATGAGCAGTTCTTC.

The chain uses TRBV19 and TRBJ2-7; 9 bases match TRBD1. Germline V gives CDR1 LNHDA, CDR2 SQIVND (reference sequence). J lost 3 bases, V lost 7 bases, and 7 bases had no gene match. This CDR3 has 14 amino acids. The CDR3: CASTIGTGLYEQYF. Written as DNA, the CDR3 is TGTGCCAGTACCATCGGGACAGGGCTCTACGAGCAGTACTTC.

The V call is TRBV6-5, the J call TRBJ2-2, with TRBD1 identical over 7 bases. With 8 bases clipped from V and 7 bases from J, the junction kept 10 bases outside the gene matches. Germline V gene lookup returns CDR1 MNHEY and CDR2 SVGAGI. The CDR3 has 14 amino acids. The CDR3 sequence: CASARQGSFGELFF. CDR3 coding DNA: TGTGCCAGCGCCCGACAGGGTAGCTTCGGGGAGCTGTTTTTT.